This T cell receptor (beta chain) was identified in a study of blood T cell repertoires in COVID-19 (dated by TCRdb to the early 2020s). With respect to the entire study: Collaborator samples came from the United States, Italy and Spain and covered acute and convalescent phases of COVID-19. The prospective study material was composed of cDNA or gDNA derived from T cells, B-cell-depleted T cells, or PBMCs. Subjects who had been exposed to COVID-19, were actively infected with it, or had recovered from it provided the deeply sampled blood TCRbeta repertoires that made up the dataset. The repertoires were released in a freely available public database intended as a resource for research on the immune response to SARS-CoV-2. Samples were obtained from the ongoing ImmuneRACE study (first 160 participants) and from 1,000 to 1,500 subjects provided by 6 global collaborators. Sample metadata almost always included a de-identified subject ID, COVID-19 status, age in years and sex. Where available, HLA class I and class II types were obtained from metadata supplied by the sample provider rather than from assay-based typing. General conclusions and limits of the study: The quantity of clinical and demographic metadata differed by source and by participant and was supplied without curation.

The immunoSEQ Assay, a bias-controlled multiplex PCR, was used to amplify TCRbeta CDR3 regions from genomic DNA. For the original study's pipeline: Within the assay, amplification of reference gene primers was used to estimate how many nucleated cells each sample contained. Sequence reads were collapsed and filtered to measure the absolute abundance of every unique TCRbeta CDR3 rearrangement. Productive Simpson clonality was computed per sample as the square root of Simpson's diversity index over productive rearrangements. TCRdb stores this immuneACCESS table with in-frame sequences only. Part of the clones is absent; in the studies checked, under half of the shortfall reflects unresolved V genes, and no reason is known for the rest. D and trimming come from the DNA, and the V and J calls and clone size come from that table. The sample contains around 60,000 clones, roughly 83% of them found a single time. In total, the top ten clones hold about 9.4% of the sample.

One collaborating source in Seattle enrolled patients while the patients were actively infected and followed the patients over time throughout the course of disease. Collaborating institutions collected whole blood in K2EDTA tubes following their own protocols. For TCRbeta analysis, collaborators shipped samples as frozen whole blood, isolated PBMCs, or DNA extracted from either of those sample types. As regards this clone: It has no known antigen specificity. Qualities for individual bases were not recorded, and no much larger clone is one base off.

Germline trimming: 0 bases from V, 4 bases from J; junction bases outside gene matches: 10. The germline V gene supplies CDR1 SGHRS and CDR2 YFSETQ. The CDR3 holds 17 amino acids from the cysteine to the phenylalanine. Of all the DNA, just the CDR3 is kept, 51 bases in frame from base 1. The TCR originated in a man between 45 and 60 years old with COVID-19, enrolled during active disease. Sample: peripheral blood. The rearranged segments are TRBV5-1 and TRBJ2-3, with 8 central nucleotides matching TRBD2. The DNA is as follows: TGCGCCAGCAGCTTGGATGCGGGACTAGTAAGTTCAGATACGCAGTATTTT. Its protein is CASSLDAGLVSSDTQYF.